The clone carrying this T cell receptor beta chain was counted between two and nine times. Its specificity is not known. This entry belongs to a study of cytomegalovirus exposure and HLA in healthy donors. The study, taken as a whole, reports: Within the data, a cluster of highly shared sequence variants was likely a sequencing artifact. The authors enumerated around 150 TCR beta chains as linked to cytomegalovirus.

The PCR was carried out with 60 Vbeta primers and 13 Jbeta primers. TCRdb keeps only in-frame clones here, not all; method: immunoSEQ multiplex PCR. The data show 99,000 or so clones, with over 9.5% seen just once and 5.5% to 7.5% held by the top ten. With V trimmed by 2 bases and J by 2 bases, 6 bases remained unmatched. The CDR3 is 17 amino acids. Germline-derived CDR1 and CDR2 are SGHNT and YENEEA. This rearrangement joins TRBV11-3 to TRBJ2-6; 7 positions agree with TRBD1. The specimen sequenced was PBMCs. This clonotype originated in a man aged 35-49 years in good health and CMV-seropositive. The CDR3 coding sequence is TGTGCCAGCAGCTTAAGGCAGGGGGTTACTGGGGCCAACGTCCTGACTTTC. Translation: CASSLRQGVTGANVLTF.